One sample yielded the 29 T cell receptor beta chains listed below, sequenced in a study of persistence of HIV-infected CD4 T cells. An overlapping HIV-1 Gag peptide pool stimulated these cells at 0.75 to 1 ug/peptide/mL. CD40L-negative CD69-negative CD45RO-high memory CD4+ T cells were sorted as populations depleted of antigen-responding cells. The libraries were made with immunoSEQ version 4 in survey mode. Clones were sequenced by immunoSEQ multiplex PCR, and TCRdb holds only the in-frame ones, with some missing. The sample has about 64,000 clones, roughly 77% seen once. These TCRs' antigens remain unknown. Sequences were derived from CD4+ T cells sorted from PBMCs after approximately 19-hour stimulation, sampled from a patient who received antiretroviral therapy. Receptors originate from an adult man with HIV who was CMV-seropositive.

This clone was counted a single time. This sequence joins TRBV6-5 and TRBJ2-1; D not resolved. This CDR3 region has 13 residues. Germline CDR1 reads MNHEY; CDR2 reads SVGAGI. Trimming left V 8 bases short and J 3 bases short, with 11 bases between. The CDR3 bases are TGTGCCAGCTCCTCTACGCTCTACAATGAGCAGTTCTTC. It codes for CASSSTLYNEQFF.

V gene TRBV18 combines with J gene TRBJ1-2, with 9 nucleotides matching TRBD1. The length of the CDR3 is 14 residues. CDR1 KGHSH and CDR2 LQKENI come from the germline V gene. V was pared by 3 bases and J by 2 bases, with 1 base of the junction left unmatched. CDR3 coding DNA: TGTGCCAGCTCACCTGGACAGGGGAACTATGGCTACACCTTC. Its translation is CASSPGQGNYGYTF.

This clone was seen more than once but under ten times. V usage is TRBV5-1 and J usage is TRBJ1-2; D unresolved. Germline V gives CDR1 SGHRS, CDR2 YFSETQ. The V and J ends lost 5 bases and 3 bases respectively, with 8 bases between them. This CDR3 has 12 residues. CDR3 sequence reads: CASRDSHYGYTF. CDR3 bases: TGCGCCAGCAGGGATAGCCACTATGGCTACACCTTC.

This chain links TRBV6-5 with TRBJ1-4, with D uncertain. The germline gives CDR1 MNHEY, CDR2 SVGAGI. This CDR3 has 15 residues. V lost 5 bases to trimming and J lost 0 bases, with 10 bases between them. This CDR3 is CASSQRAATNEKLFF. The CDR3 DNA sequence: TGTGCCAGCAGTCAAAGGGCGGCAACTAATGAAAAACTGTTTTTT.

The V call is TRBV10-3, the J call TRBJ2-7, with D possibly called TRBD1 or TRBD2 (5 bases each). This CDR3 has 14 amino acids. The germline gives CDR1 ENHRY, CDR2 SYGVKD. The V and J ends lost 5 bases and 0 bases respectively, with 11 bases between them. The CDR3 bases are TGTGCCATCAGTTCCGGGACGGCCTCCTACGAGCAGTACTTC. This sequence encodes CAISSGTASYEQYF.

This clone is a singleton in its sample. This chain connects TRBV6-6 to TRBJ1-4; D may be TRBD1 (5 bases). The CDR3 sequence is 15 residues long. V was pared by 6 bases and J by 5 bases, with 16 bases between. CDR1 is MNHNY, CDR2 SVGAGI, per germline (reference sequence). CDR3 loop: CASRAGGAGNEKLFF. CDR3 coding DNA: TGTGCCAGCAGGGCCGGAGGGGCCGGGAATGAAAAACTGTTTTTT.

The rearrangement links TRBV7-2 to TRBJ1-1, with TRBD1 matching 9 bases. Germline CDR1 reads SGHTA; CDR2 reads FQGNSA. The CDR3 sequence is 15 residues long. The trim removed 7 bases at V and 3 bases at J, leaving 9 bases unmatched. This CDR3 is CASTPPGQGYTEAFF. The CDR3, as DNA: TGTGCCAGCACCCCACCGGGACAGGGCTACACTGAAGCTTTCTTT.

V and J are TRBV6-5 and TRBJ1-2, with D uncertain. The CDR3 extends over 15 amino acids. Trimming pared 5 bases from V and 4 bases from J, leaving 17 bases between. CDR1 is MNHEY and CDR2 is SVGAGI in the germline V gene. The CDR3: CASSPYTRAPYGYTF. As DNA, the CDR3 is TGTGCCAGCAGTCCCTACACCCGGGCCCCCTATGGCTACACCTTC.

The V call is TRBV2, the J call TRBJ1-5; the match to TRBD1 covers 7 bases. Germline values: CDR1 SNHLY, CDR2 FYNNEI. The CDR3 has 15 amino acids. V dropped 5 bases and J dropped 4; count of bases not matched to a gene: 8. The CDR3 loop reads CASSHDLTGNQPQHF. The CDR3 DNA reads TGTGCCAGCAGTCACGATTTGACAGGGAATCAGCCCCAGCATTTT.

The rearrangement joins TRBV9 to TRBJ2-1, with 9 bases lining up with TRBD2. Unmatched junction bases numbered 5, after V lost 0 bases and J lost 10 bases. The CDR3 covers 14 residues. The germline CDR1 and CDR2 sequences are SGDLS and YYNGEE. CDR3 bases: TGTGCCAGCAGCGTAGAGGCGGGGGGGCCAGAGCAGTTCTTC. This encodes CASSVEAGGPEQFF.

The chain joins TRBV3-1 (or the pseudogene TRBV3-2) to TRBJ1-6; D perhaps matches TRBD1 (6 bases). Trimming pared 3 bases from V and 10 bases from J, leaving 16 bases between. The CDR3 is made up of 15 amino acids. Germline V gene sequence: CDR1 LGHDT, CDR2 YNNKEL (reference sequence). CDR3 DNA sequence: TGTGCCAGCAGCCAGCTAGGACAGCTAGAATCACCCCTCCACTTT. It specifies CASSQLGQLESPLHF.

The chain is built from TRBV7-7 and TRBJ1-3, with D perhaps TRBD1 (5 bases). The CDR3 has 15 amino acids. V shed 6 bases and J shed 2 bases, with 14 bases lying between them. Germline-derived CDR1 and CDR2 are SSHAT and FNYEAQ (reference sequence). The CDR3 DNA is TGTGCCAGCAGTCGCGGGTCAGGGACTGGAAACACCATATATTTT. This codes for CASSRGSGTGNTIYF. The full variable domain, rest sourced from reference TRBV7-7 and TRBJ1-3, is GAGVSQSPRYKVTKRGQDVTLRCDPISSHATLYWYQQALGQGPEFLTYFNYEAQPDKSGLPSDRFSAERPEGSISTLTIQRTEQRDSAMYRCASSRGSGTGNTIYFGEGSWLTVV.

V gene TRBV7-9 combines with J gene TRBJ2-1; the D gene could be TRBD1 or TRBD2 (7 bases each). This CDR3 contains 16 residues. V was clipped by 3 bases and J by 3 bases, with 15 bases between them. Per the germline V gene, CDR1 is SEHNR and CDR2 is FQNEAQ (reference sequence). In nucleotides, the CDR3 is TGTGCCAGCAGCTTCAAGGGAGGGGGCAGCTACAATGAGCAGTTCTTC. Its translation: CASSFKGGGSYNEQFF.

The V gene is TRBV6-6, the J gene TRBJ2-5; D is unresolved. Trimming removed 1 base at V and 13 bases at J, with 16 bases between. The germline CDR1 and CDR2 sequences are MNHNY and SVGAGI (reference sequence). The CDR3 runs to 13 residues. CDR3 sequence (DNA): TGTGCCAGCAGTTACTTTAAACAGACTTTCGGGTACTTC. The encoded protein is CASSYFKQTFGYF.

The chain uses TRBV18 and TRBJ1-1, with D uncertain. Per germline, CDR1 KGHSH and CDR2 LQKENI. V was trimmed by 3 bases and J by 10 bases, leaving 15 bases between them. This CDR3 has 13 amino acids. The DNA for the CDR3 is TGTGCCAGCTCACCGGATACAGTAACGGTAGCTTTCTTT. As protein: CASSPDTVTVAFF.

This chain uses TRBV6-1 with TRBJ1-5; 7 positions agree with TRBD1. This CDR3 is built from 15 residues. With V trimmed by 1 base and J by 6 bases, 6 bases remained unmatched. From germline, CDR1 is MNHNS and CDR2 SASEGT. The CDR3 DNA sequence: TGTGCCAGCAGTGAAGGAGGGGGCGGGGGTCAGCCCCAGCATTTT. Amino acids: CASSEGGGGGQPQHF.

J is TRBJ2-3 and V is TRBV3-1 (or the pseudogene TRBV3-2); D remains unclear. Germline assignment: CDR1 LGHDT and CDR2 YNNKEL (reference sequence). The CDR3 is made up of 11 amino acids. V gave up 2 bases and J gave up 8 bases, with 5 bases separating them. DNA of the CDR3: TGTGCCAGCAGCCAACGCCGTACGCAGTATTTT. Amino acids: CASSQRRTQYF.

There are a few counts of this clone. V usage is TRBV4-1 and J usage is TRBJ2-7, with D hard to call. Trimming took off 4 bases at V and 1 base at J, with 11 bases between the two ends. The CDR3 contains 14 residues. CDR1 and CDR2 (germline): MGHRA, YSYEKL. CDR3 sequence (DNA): TGCGCCAGCAGCCGCTCGACGGAATCCTACGAGCAGTACTTC. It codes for CASSRSTESYEQYF.

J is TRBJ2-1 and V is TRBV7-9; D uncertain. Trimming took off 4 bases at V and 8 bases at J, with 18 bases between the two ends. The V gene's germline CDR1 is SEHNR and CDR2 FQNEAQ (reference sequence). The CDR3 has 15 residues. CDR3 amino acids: CASSSDGTLADEQFF. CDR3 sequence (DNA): TGTGCCAGCAGCTCTGACGGTACCCTCGCGGATGAGCAGTTCTTC.

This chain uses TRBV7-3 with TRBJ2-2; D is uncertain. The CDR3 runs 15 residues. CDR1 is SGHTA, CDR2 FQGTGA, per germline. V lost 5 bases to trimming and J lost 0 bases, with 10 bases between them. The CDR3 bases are TGTGCCAGCAGCCTAAGGCAGACGAACACCGGGGAGCTGTTTTTT. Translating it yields CASSLRQTNTGELFF.

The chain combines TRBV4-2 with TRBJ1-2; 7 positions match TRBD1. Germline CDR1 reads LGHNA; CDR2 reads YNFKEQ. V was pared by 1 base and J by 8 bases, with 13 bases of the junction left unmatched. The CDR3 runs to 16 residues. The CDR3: CASSQGRDRERAGYTF. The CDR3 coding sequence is TGTGCCAGCAGCCAAGGGCGAGACAGGGAGCGAGCCGGCTACACCTTC.

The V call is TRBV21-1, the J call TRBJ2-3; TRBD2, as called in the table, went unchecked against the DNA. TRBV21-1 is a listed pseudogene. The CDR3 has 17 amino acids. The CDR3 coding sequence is TGTGCCAGCAGCAAAGGGTTCCGGCGCGGGGTACCAGATACGCAGTATTTT. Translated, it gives CASSKGFRRGVPDTQYF.

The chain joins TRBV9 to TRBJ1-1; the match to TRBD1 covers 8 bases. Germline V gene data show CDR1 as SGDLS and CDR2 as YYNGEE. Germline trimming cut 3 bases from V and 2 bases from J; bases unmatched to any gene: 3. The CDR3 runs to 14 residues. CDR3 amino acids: CASSAGQGNTEAFF. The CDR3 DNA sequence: TGTGCCAGCAGCGCAGGACAGGGCAACACTGAAGCTTTCTTT. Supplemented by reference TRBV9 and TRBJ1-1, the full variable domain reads DSGVTQTPKHLITATGQRVTLRCSPRSGDLSVYWYQQSLDQGLQFLIQYYNGEERAKGNILERFSAQQFPDLHSELNLSSLELGDSALYFCASSAGQGNTEAFFGQGTRLTVV.

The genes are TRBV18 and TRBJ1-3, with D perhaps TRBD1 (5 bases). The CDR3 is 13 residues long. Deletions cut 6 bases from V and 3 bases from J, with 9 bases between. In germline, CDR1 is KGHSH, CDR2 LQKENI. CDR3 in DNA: TGTGCCAGCTCCCGGGACCGTGGAAACACCATATATTTT. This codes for CASSRDRGNTIYF.

DNA of the CDR3: TGTGCCAGCAGCCTGAACACCAACTATGGCTACACCTTC. Amino acids: CASSLNTNYGYTF. This chain connects TRBV3-1 (or the pseudogene TRBV3-2) to TRBJ1-2; D not resolved. V dropped 4 bases and J dropped 2 bases, with 8 bases sitting between them. Germline V gene lookup returns CDR1 LGHDT and CDR2 YNNKEL (reference sequence). This CDR3 region has 13 residues.

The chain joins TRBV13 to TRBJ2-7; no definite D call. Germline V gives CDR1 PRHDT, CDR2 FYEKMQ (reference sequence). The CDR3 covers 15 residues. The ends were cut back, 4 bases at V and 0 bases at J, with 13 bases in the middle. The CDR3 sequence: CASSSRRASSYEQYF. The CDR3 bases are TGTGCCAGCAGCTCTCGACGGGCAAGCTCCTACGAGCAGTACTTC. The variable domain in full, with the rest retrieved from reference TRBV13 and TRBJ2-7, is AAGVIQSPRHLIKEKRETATLKCYPIPRHDTVYWYQQGPGQDPQFLISFYEKMQSDKGSIPDRFSAQQFSDYHSELNMSSLELGDSALYFCASSSRRASSYEQYFGPGTRLTVT.

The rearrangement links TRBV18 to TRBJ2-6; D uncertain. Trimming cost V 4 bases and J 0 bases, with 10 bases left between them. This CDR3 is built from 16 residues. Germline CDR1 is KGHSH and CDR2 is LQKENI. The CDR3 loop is CASSRDHGSGANVLTF. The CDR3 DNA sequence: TGTGCCAGCTCACGCGACCATGGCTCTGGGGCCAACGTCCTGACTTTC.

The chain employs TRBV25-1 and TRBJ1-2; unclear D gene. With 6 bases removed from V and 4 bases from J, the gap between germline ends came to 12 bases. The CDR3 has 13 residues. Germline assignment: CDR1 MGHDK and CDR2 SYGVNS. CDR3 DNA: TGTGCCAGCAGCTTGGGAGGAGGCTATGGCTACACCTTC. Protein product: CASSLGGGYGYTF.

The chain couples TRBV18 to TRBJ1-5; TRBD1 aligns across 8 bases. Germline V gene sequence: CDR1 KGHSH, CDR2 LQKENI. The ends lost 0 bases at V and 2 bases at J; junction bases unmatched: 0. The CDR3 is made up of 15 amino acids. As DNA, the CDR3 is TGTGCCAGCTCACCACCGGGACAGGGCAATCAGCCCCAGCATTTT. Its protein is CASSPPGQGNQPQHF.